Listed below are T cell receptor beta chains from one sample, sequenced in a study of early T cells in non-severe SARS-CoV-2 infection. TCRdb re-derived calls from the 5' RACE reads in MiXCR, one entry per CDR3 protein. Of about 98,000 distinct CDR3 sequences listed, approximately 14% are singletons. The sample taken for sequencing was whole blood. These receptors came from an adult who was a healthcare worker with PCR-confirmed SARS-CoV-2 infection or an uninfected control (not recorded which). Both conserved end residues are part of each CDR3. D genes are given only for firm matches. The size entry is marked missing in some rows and otherwise reads once, few, many or a size class.

>15|.|TRBV5-5|TRBD1|TRBJ2-7
CASVASGTGRHEQYF
TGTGCCAGCGTCGCCTCCGGGACAGGGCGGCACGAGCAGTACTTC
>15|few|TRBV12-3/TRBV12-4|.|TRBJ1-5
CASSSRVFSNQPQHF
TGTGCCAGCAGTTCGCGGGTCTTTAGCAATCAGCCCCAGCATTTT
>15|few|TRBV6-5|.|TRBJ2-7
CASSPRLGPGYEQYF
TGTGCCAGCAGTCCCCGCCTGGGGCCTGGCTACGAGCAGTACTTC
>15|few|TRBV2|TRBD2|TRBJ2-2
CATGRTSVGTGELFF
TGTGCCACCGGGAGGACTAGCGTGGGAACCGGGGAGCTGTTTTTT
>21|few|TRBV27|.|TRBJ2-7
CASSFSLPRTEPRTGLYEQYF
TGTGCCAGCAGTTTCTCTCTGCCCCGGACAGAACCCCGCACTGGACTCTACGAGCAGTACTTC
>17|many|TRBV24-1|TRBD1|TRBJ2-6
CATSEPGQGTGANVLTF
TGTGCCACCAGTGAACCGGGACAGGGGACTGGGGCCAACGTCCTGACTTTC
>16|.|TRBV10-3|.|TRBJ2-7
CAISESGLVGSYEQYF
TGTGCCATCAGTGAGTCGGGACTCGTCGGATCCTACGAGCAGTACTTC
>13|many|TRBV7-2|.|TRBJ2-2
CASSVTVTGELFF
TGTGCCAGCAGCGTAACGGTTACCGGGGAGCTGTTTTTT
>12|.|TRBV7-9|.|TRBJ2-5
CASSDGWETQYF
TGTGCCAGCAGTGACGGGTGGGAGACCCAGTACTTC
>16|.|TRBV28|.|TRBJ2-7
CASTRPGSVSSYEQYF
TGTGCCAGCACCAGGCCGGGATCGGTAAGCTCCTACGAGCAGTACTTC
>14|.|TRBV6-2/TRBV6-3|.|TRBJ2-1
CASTTALSYNEQFF
TGTGCCAGCACCACGGCCCTTTCCTACAATGAGCAGTTCTTC
>15|.|TRBV7-3|.|TRBJ2-1
CASSLGGRIYNEQFF
TGTGCCAGCAGCTTAGGAGGGAGGATATACAATGAGCAGTTCTTC
>16|many|TRBV11-2|TRBD1|TRBJ2-1
CASSLVGQGMRNEQFF
TGTGCCAGCAGCTTAGTGGGACAGGGAATGAGGAATGAGCAGTTCTTC
>15|few|TRBV20-1|.|TRBJ2-3
CSASLTGMGTDTQYF
TGCAGTGCTAGCCTTACAGGCATGGGGACAGATACGCAGTATTTT
>15|few|TRBV15|TRBD1|TRBJ2-5
CATSRSTGGEETQYF
TGTGCCACCAGCAGATCCACAGGGGGCGAAGAGACCCAGTACTTC
>14|few|TRBV5-1|.|TRBJ1-1
CASSFGHANTEAFF
TGCGCCAGCAGCTTCGGACACGCGAACACTGAAGCTTTCTTT
>13|few|TRBV7-3|.|TRBJ1-1
CASSLGGVTEAFF
TGTGCCAGCAGCTTAGGGGGGGTCACTGAAGCTTTCTTT
>13|many|TRBV6-1|TRBD1|TRBJ2-5
CASSYTGGETQYF
TGTGCCAGCAGTTATACAGGGGGAGAGACCCAGTACTTC
>13|.|TRBV20-1|.|TRBJ1-6
CSASYGSDSPLHF
TGCAGTGCTAGTTATGGGTCCGATTCACCCCTCCACTTT
>11|.|TRBV7-9|.|TRBJ2-1
CASSLWNEQFF
TGTGCCAGCAGCTTATGGAATGAGCAGTTCTTC
>14|few|TRBV12-3/TRBV12-4|.|TRBJ1-4
CASSAGLRNEKLFF
TGTGCCAGCAGTGCGGGACTCAGAAATGAAAAACTGTTTTTT
>16|few|TRBV15|TRBD2|TRBJ2-1
CATSGTSGLLGSEQFF
TGTGCCACCAGCGGGACTAGCGGGTTACTTGGATCTGAGCAGTTCTTC
>13|.|TRBV24-1|TRBD1|TRBJ2-7
CATNQTGVNEQYF
TGTGCCACCAATCAGACAGGGGTAAACGAGCAGTACTTC
>17|many|TRBV3-1|TRBD1|TRBJ1-1
CASSYTTTGGATPEAFF
TGTGCCAGCAGCTACACCACTACAGGGGGCGCTACCCCTGAAGCTTTCTTT
>17|many|TRBV25-1|TRBD1|TRBJ2-5
CASSESPGGRGQETQYF
TGTGCCAGCAGTGAATCCCCAGGGGGTCGGGGACAAGAGACCCAGTACTTC
>17|.|TRBV7-6|TRBD1|TRBJ2-7
CASSPGTGIRSSYEQYF
TGTGCCAGCAGCCCCGGGACAGGAATCAGGAGCTCCTACGAGCAGTACTTC
>14|.|TRBV28|.|TRBJ2-1
CASSPRRAYNEQFF
TGTGCCAGCAGTCCACGGCGGGCCTACAATGAGCAGTTCTTC